Presented here are 16 T cell receptor beta chains from one specimen sequenced in a study of blood T cell repertoires in COVID-19. Assay used: immunoSEQ multiplex PCR; TCRdb lists only in-frame clones, some missing. The table shows about 160,000 clones, with about four fifths occurring only once. The sample was PBMCs or T cells enriched from blood (not recorded which). The receptors were sampled from a man between 60 and 75 years old who had recovered from COVID-19.

V is TRBV5-4 and J is TRBJ2-3, with D possibly matching TRBD2 (5 bases). Deletions cut 4 bases from V and 4 bases from J, with 16 bases between. Germline V gene sequence: CDR1 SGHNT, CDR2 YYREEE (reference sequence). The CDR3 is made up of 15 amino acids. The CDR3 region has the DNA TGTGCCAGCAGCCCAACACTAGAATGGGCAGATACGCAGTATTTT. It yields the protein CASSPTLEWADTQYF. The variable domain in full, completed from reference TRBV5-4 and TRBJ2-3, reads ETGVTQSPTHLIKTRGQQVTLRCSSQSGHNTVSWYQQALGQGPQFIFQYYREEENGRGNFPPRFSGLQFPNYSSELNVNALELDDSALYLCASSPTLEWADTQYFGPGTRLTVL.

The chain couples TRBV11-2 to TRBJ1-6; possibly TRBD1 for D (6 bases). V shed 6 bases and J shed 10 bases, with 13 bases lying between them. The CDR3 spans 13 residues. CDR1 is SGHAT and CDR2 is FQNNGV in the germline V gene. CDR3 nucleotide sequence: TGTGCCAGCAGACCGGGACATGTGTCACCCCTCCACTTT. It encodes CASRPGHVSPLHF. Looking up the rest from reference TRBV11-2 and TRBJ1-6 gives the full variable domain: EAGVAQSPRYKIIEKRQSVAFWCNPISGHATLYWYQQILGQGPKLLIQFQNNGVVDDSQLPKDRFSAERLKGVDSTLKIQPAKLEDSAVYLCASRPGHVSPLHFGNGTRLTVT.

The chain joins TRBV19 to TRBJ1-4, with a weak D call TRBD1 (6 bases). The CDR3 totals 16 residues. Looked up from germline, CDR1 is LNHDA and CDR2 is SQIVND (reference sequence). V was cut by 6 bases and J by 8 bases, with 22 bases left in between. This CDR3 reads CASRIGPGQTSEKLFF. The CDR3 DNA sequence: TGTGCCAGTAGGATCGGCCCGGGACAAACCTCGGAAAAACTGTTTTTT.

The chain uses TRBV5-1 and TRBJ2-1; D is unclear. The CDR3 has 15 amino acids. The V end was cut by 2 bases, the J end by 7 bases, with 16 bases between. Germline assignment: CDR1 SGHRS and CDR2 YFSETQ. This CDR3 is CASSLSVQSPNEQFF. The CDR3 DNA sequence: TGCGCCAGCAGCTTATCTGTCCAGTCTCCTAATGAGCAGTTCTTC.

V usage is TRBV29-1 and J usage is TRBJ2-3, with a possible D match to TRBD1 (6 bases). V was trimmed by 5 bases and J by 6 bases, leaving 24 bases between them. Germline V gives CDR1 SQVTM, CDR2 ANQGSEA. This CDR3 is 16 amino acids long. The CDR3 region has the DNA TGCAGCGTTCTACCCAACCTTAACAGGGTCGGCGATACGCAGTATTTT. Translation gives CSVLPNLNRVGDTQYF.

CDR3 in DNA: TGTGCCAGCAGTTACTCCCCTAATCAGCCCCAGCATTTT. Encoded protein: CASSYSPNQPQHF. V usage is TRBV6-5 and J usage is TRBJ1-5; D not certain. The CDR3 is 13 residues long. V lost 0 bases, J lost 4 bases, and 4 bases lay in between. The germline CDR1 and CDR2 sequences are MNHEY and SVGAGI.

The V and J genes are TRBV5-1 and TRBJ1-1; 9 nucleotides agree with TRBD1. Per germline, CDR1 SGHRS and CDR2 YFSETQ. With V trimmed by 7 bases and J by 1 base, 14 bases remained unmatched. The CDR3 contains 17 residues. The CDR3 region has the DNA TGCGCCAGCTGGTCGACAGGGGGAAATTCTAGGAACACTGAAGCTTTCTTT. It codes for CASWSTGGNSRNTEAFF.

With regard to this clone: One end of the junction does not line up with germline, which may come from a read error. The V and J genes are TRBV29-1 and TRBJ2-7, with TRBD1 as a possible D gene (5 bases). Germline CDR1 SQVTM, CDR2 ANQGSEA. The CDR3 is 11 amino acids. The CDR3 region is CSVGARDEQYF. The CDR3 DNA reads TGCAGTGTTGGGGCCAGGGACGAGCAGTACTTC.

The rearrangement joins TRBV7-8 to TRBJ2-7, with D possibly being TRBD1 (5 bases). Germline CDR1 is SGHVS and CDR2 is FQNEAQ. Trimming removed 5 bases from V and 2 bases from J, with 13 bases in between. The CDR3 is made up of 14 amino acids. CDR3 sequence: CASSRYTGAYEQYF. CDR3 DNA sequence: TGTGCCAGCAGCCGATATACAGGAGCCTACGAGCAGTACTTC.

The J gene is TRBJ1-3, the V gene TRBV5-5, with 9 bases that match TRBD1. Germline lookup yields CDR1 SGHKS and CDR2 YYEKEE (reference sequence). V was clipped by 0 bases and J by 7 bases; unmatched bases: 2. The length of the CDR3 is 14 residues. This CDR3 reads CASSLVTGGNTIYF. CDR3 DNA: TGTGCCAGCAGCTTGGTGACAGGGGGGAACACCATATATTTT.

The V call is TRBV25-1, the J call TRBJ2-2, with D perhaps TRBD1 (6 bases). In germline, CDR1 is MGHDK, CDR2 SYGVNS. The ends were cut back, 4 bases at V and 4 bases at J, with 19 bases in the middle. The CDR3 length is 17 residues. The CDR3: CASSGPWGREGTGELFF. The CDR3, as DNA: TGTGCCAGCAGTGGACCATGGGGGCGCGAGGGCACCGGGGAGCTGTTTTTT.

This rearrangement joins TRBV9 to TRBJ1-6, with D perhaps matching TRBD1 (5 bases). CDR1 is SGDLS and CDR2 is YYNGEE in the germline V gene. The CDR3 is 15 amino acids. V was shortened by 1 base and J by 5 bases, with 10 bases between the two germline ends. As DNA, the CDR3 is TGTGCCAGCAGCGTAATCGACAGCAATAATTCACCCCTCCACTTT. Its protein product is CASSVIDSNNSPLHF.

The chain employs TRBV28 and TRBJ2-6; a possible D gene is TRBD2 (6 bases). The V end lost 4 bases, the J end lost 3 bases, and 13 bases lay between the germline ends. The V gene's germline CDR1 is MDHEN and CDR2 SYDVKM. The CDR3 is made up of 16 amino acids. As DNA, the CDR3 is TGTGCCAGCAGTTGGGGACTGGACGGTGGGGCCAACGTCCTGACTTTC. Protein product: CASSWGLDGGANVLTF.

The gene calls are TRBV28 and TRBJ1-2; perhaps TRBD1 as D (6 bases). Germline lookup yields CDR1 MDHEN and CDR2 SYDVKM. The CDR3 length is 15 residues. The germline V and J ends were trimmed by 6 bases and 8 bases, with 22 bases remaining between them. CDR3 sequence: CASRHPLGAMWGYTF. Here the CDR3 DNA reads TGTGCCAGCAGACACCCTCTGGGGGCCATGTGGGGCTACACCTTC.

This chain uses TRBV24-1 with TRBJ1-5, with a weak D call TRBD1 (6 bases). V lost 6 bases to trimming and J lost 3 bases, with 11 bases between them. Per germline, CDR1 KGHDR and CDR2 SFDVKD. CDR3 length equals 14 residues. The DNA for the CDR3 is TGTGCCACCAGTTTTGCAGGGGTCAATCAGCCCCAGCATTTT. Its protein is CATSFAGVNQPQHF.

V is TRBV11-2 and J is TRBJ2-2, with D hard to call. Germline V gene lookup returns CDR1 SGHAT and CDR2 FQNNGV. V was cut by 5 bases and J by 4 bases, with 14 bases left in between. The CDR3 sequence is 15 residues long. The CDR3 here is CASSKDPTGTGELFF. The CDR3 region has the DNA TGTGCCAGCAGCAAAGACCCGACGGGCACCGGGGAGCTGTTTTTT.